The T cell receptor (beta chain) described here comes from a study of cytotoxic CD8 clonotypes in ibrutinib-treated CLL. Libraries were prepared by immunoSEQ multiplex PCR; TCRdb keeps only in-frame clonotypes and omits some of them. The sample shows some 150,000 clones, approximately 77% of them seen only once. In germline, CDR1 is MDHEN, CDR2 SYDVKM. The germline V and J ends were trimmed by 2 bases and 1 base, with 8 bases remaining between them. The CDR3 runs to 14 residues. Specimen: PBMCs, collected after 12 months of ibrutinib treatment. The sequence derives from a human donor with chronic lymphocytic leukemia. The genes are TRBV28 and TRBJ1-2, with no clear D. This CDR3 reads CASSLPTSNYGYTF. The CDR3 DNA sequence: TGTGCCAGCAGTTTACCGACAAGTAACTATGGCTACACCTTC.